This passage covers 32 T cell receptor beta chains from one sample sequenced in a study of OX40 agonist ivuxolimab in advanced cancers. Here immunoSEQ multiplex PCR was the method, and the copy in TCRdb shows in-frame clones only, minus some. The table has approximately 60,000 clones, roughly 86% seen once. Sequenced here: CD4+ or CD8+ T cells sorted from blood, sampled in a trial of the OX40 agonist ivuxolimab. The receptors stem from an adult with an advanced solid tumor such as melanoma, head and neck, liver or kidney cancer.

J is TRBJ2-1 and V is TRBV7-9, with D unresolved. This CDR3 spans 12 amino acids. With 2 bases removed from V and 7 bases from J, the gap between germline ends came to 6 bases. Germline CDR1 reads SEHNR; CDR2 reads FQNEAQ (reference sequence). CDR3 sequence (DNA): TGTGCCAGCAGCTTACAGGATAATGAGCAGTTCTTC. Its translation is CASSLQDNEQFF.

The rearrangement links TRBV6-1 to TRBJ2-7; 9 bases line up with TRBD1. CDR3 size: 13 residues. Germline loops: CDR1 MNHNS, CDR2 SASEGT. Trimming cost V 6 bases and J 4 bases; bases outside gene matches: 4. CDR3 region: CASRPDRGYEQYV. For the CDR3, the DNA is TGTGCCAGCAGACCCGACAGGGGGTACGAGCAGTACGTC.

This clone was found a few times. V is TRBV27 and J is TRBJ2-7; the D is unclear. Germline V gene lookup returns CDR1 MNHEY and CDR2 SMNVEV (reference sequence). V was trimmed by 3 bases and J by 7 bases, leaving 7 bases between them. This CDR3 spans 11 amino acids. Here the CDR3 reads CASSFAAEQYF. The CDR3 bases are TGTGCCAGCAGTTTTGCGGCGGAGCAGTACTTC.

The chain couples TRBV6-4 to TRBJ2-2, with D maybe TRBD1 (6 bases). The length of the CDR3 is 13 residues. CDR1 is MRHNA and CDR2 is SNTAGT in the germline V gene. The V and J ends lost 4 bases and 5 bases respectively, with 8 bases between them. The CDR3 nucleotides are TGTGCCAGCAGTGCAGGGGTGACCGGGGAGCTGTTTTTT. This gives the protein CASSAGVTGELFF.

This chain connects TRBV6-5 to TRBJ1-6; D remains ambiguous. The CDR3 totals 16 residues. Germline assignment: CDR1 MNHEY and CDR2 SVGAGI. V lost 0 bases, J lost 13 bases, and 19 bases lay in between. CDR3 protein: CASSYSQGHDRAPLHF. CDR3 DNA sequence: TGTGCCAGCAGTTACTCCCAAGGGCACGATAGAGCTCCCCTCCACTTT.

The chain links TRBV5-4 to TRBJ2-7, with 11 bases identical to TRBD2. This CDR3 has 16 amino acids. CDR1 SGHNT and CDR2 YYREEE come from the germline V gene (reference sequence). Germline trimming cut 0 bases from V and 3 bases from J; bases unmatched to any gene: 5. The CDR3 DNA reads TGTGCCAGCAGCTTGGCGACCGGGACTAGCGGCTACGAGCAGTACTTC. Translated, it gives CASSLATGTSGYEQYF. Using reference TRBV5-4 and TRBJ2-7 for the parts outside the CDR3, the full variable domain is ETGVTQSPTHLIKTRGQQVTLRCSSQSGHNTVSWYQQALGQGPQFIFQYYREEENGRGNFPPRFSGLQFPNYSSELNVNALELDDSALYLCASSLATGTSGYEQYFGPGTRLTVT.

The V call is TRBV28, the J call TRBJ2-7, with no clear D. V shed 10 bases and J shed 0 bases, with 7 bases lying between them. This CDR3 has 11 amino acids. Germline CDR1 MDHEN, CDR2 SYDVKM. DNA of the CDR3: TGTGCCACCACCGACTCCTACGAGCAGTACTTC. Protein product: CATTDSYEQYF.

The V gene is TRBV27, the J gene TRBJ2-5; 10 nucleotides line up with TRBD2. The CDR3 runs 17 residues. V was clipped by 4 bases and J by 2 bases; unmatched bases: 10. Germline V gene sequence: CDR1 MNHEY, CDR2 SMNVEV (reference sequence). The CDR3 DNA reads as TGTGCCAGCAGTTCCTTCGGGGGGACTAGCGCACAAGAGACCCAGTACTTC. Protein product: CASSSFGGTSAQETQYF.

This chain connects TRBV27 to TRBJ1-5; D gene unclear. This CDR3 comprises 14 residues. V lost 3 bases and J lost 5, with 11 bases in between. In germline, CDR1 is MNHEY, CDR2 SMNVEV (reference sequence). CDR3 coding DNA: TGTGCCAGCAGTTTTGGCACGACCCATCAGCCCCAGCATTTT. Protein: CASSFGTTHQPQHF.

The rearrangement uses TRBV2 and TRBJ2-7, with D possibly TRBD2 on 6 matching bases. From germline, CDR1 is SNHLY and CDR2 FYNNEI. The CDR3 length is 14 residues. DNA of the CDR3: TGTGCTCAGCTGGTGGGAGGTGTAAGCTACGAGCAGTACTTC. Its translation is CAQLVGGVSYEQYF.

V gene TRBV7-8 combines with J gene TRBJ2-7, with unresolved D. This CDR3 is built from 13 residues. CDR1 and CDR2 from the germline V gene are SGHVS and FQNEAQ. V lost 5 bases and J lost 2, with 10 bases in between. The CDR3 sequence is CASSPGPTYEQYV. The CDR3, as DNA: TGTGCCAGCAGCCCCGGGCCGACCTACGAGCAGTACGTC.

The chain carries TRBV10-2 and TRBJ2-1; D gene unclear. The CDR3 length is 11 residues. CDR1 is WSHSY, CDR2 SAAADI, per germline. V lost 3 bases to trimming and J lost 4 bases, with 1 base between them. The CDR3 DNA sequence: TGCGCCAGCAGTGAATACAATGAGCAGTTCTTC. It codes for CASSEYNEQFF.

V gene TRBV27 combines with J gene TRBJ2-5; no definite D call. V lost 6 bases, J lost 2 bases, and 13 bases lay in between. The CDR3 is 14 residues long. In germline, CDR1 is MNHEY, CDR2 SMNVEV (reference sequence). The CDR3 region has the DNA TGTGCCAGCAGCTTTCTCGGTCAGCAAGAGACCCAGTACTTC. Residues: CASSFLGQQETQYF.

The CDR3 sequence is CASSLTLTGSYTEAFF. The CDR3 nucleotides are TGTGCCAGCAGCTTAACACTAACAGGGTCTTACACTGAAGCTTTCTTT. The chain recombines TRBV7-6 with TRBJ1-1, with D possibly TRBD1 on 6 matching bases. V lost 2 bases, J lost 3 bases, and 16 bases lay in between. The germline gives CDR1 SGHVS, CDR2 FNYEAQ. The CDR3 has 16 residues.

This clone was picked up one time. The chain is built from TRBV4-1 and TRBJ1-1; TRBD1 aligns across 11 bases. The CDR3 is 14 residues long. Looked up from germline, CDR1 is MGHRA and CDR2 is YSYEKL. V trimming: 5 bases; J trimming: 7 bases; junction bases outside the gene matches: 6. CDR3 DNA sequence: TGCGCCAGCAGCTACCGGGACAGGGGGAATGAAGCTTTCTTT. Amino acids: CASSYRDRGNEAFF.

The J gene is TRBJ2-7, the V gene TRBV2; D is ambiguous. V lost 6 bases and J 2 bases, leaving 8 bases between the germline ends. CDR1 and CDR2 from the germline V gene are SNHLY and FYNNEI. The CDR3 consists of 12 residues. CDR3 bases: TGTGCCAGCAGGATCAGAGCCTACGAGCAGTACGTC. This translates into CASRIRAYEQYV.

The J gene is TRBJ1-4, the V gene TRBV29-1; maybe TRBD1 (5 bases). The CDR3 loop spans 12 amino acids. Per germline, CDR1 SQVTM and CDR2 ANQGSEA. Trimming removed 5 bases from V and 5 bases from J, with 9 bases in between. CDR3 amino acids: CSVRQSNEKLFF. DNA of the CDR3: TGCAGCGTTAGACAGTCCAATGAAAAACTGTTTTTT.

The rearrangement uses TRBV7-8 and TRBJ1-4; no clear D gene. This CDR3 comprises 13 residues. V gave up 4 bases and J gave up 5 bases, with 8 bases separating them. Germline CDR1 reads SGHVS; CDR2 reads FQNEAQ. CDR3 DNA sequence: TGTGCCAGCAGCTCTAGCCCCAATGAAAAACTGTTTTTT. This encodes CASSSSPNEKLFF. The full variable domain, its missing parts supplied by reference TRBV7-8 and TRBJ1-4, is GAGVSQSPRYKVAKRGQDVALRCDPISGHVSLFWYQQALGQGPEFLTYFQNEAQLDKSGLPSDRFFAERPEGSVSTLKIQRTQQEDSAVYLCASSSSPNEKLFFGSGTQLSVL.

The J gene is TRBJ2-1, the V gene TRBV30; D is undetermined. The CDR3 length is 15 residues. V was clipped by 4 bases and J by 4 bases, with 17 bases between them. Germline V CDR1 and CDR2: GTSNPN, SVGIG (reference sequence). CDR3 DNA: TGTGCCTGGACTTCGCCCCAGGAGATGTACAATGAGCAGTTCTTC. Encoded protein: CAWTSPQEMYNEQFF.

The chain recombines TRBV19 with TRBJ1-3; maybe TRBD1 (6 bases). CDR3 length: 15 residues. The ends were cut back, 5 bases at V and 0 bases at J, with 11 bases in the middle. In germline, CDR1 is LNHDA, CDR2 SQIVND (reference sequence). The CDR3 protein is CASSWGAHSGNTIYF. The DNA of the CDR3 is TGTGCCAGTAGTTGGGGGGCACACTCTGGAAACACCATATATTTT.

In its sample, this clone was seen once. This chain connects TRBV6-6 to TRBJ2-5, with a tentative D call TRBD1 (5 bases). Trimming removed 0 bases at V and 5 bases at J, with 7 bases between. The germline V gene encodes CDR1 MNHNY and CDR2 SVGAGI (reference sequence). CDR3 length: 13 residues. Written as DNA, the CDR3 is TGTGCCAGCAGTTACTCGACAGCGGAGACCCAGTACTTC. Protein: CASSYSTAETQYF.

This sequence joins TRBV27 and TRBJ1-1, with a tentative D call TRBD1 (5 bases). Germline values: CDR1 MNHEY, CDR2 SMNVEV (reference sequence). The V end lost 0 bases, the J end lost 8 bases, and 10 bases lay between the germline ends. The CDR3 is made up of 13 amino acids. CDR3 nucleotide sequence: TGTGCCAGCAGTTTATCCCGACAGACGGAAGCTTTCTTT. Amino acid sequence: CASSLSRQTEAFF.

The V gene is TRBV7-6, the J gene TRBJ2-7; D is uncertain. The CDR3 has 14 residues. V lost 1 base, J lost 0 bases, and 7 bases lay in between. In germline, CDR1 is SGHVS, CDR2 FNYEAQ. The CDR3 sequence is CASSLGAVSYEQYF. Here the CDR3 DNA reads TGTGCCAGCAGCTTAGGGGCAGTCTCCTACGAGCAGTACTTC. The whole variable domain, filled in from reference TRBV7-6 and TRBJ2-7, reads GAGVSQSPRYKVTKRGQDVALRCDPISGHVSLYWYRQALGQGPEFLTYFNYEAQQDKSGLPNDRFSAERPEGSISTLTIQRTEQRDSAMYRCASSLGAVSYEQYFGPGTRLTVT.

J is TRBJ2-1 and V is TRBV5-4, with no clear D. The ends were cut back, 5 bases at V and 0 bases at J, with 12 bases in the middle. The CDR3 length is 15 residues. The germline V gene has CDR1 SGHNT and CDR2 YYREEE (reference sequence). The CDR3: CASSRNPHSYNEQFF. The DNA of the CDR3 is TGTGCCAGCAGTCGGAATCCCCACTCCTACAATGAGCAGTTCTTC.

The rearrangement links TRBV4-1 to TRBJ2-5; D unclear. This CDR3 is built from 15 residues. Trimming took 2 bases from V and 0 from J, leaving 10 bases between them. The germline V gene encodes CDR1 MGHRA and CDR2 YSYEKL. The CDR3 coding sequence is TGCGCCAGCAGCCAAAGGTCTGGCTACCAAGAGACCCAGTACTTC. Its protein is CASSQRSGYQETQYF.

The chain joins TRBV27 to TRBJ2-7, with D possibly called TRBD1 or TRBD2 (6 bases each). Germline V gene sequence: CDR1 MNHEY, CDR2 SMNVEV (reference sequence). V lost 3 bases and J lost 3, with 15 bases in between. CDR3 length equals 15 residues. CDR3 residues: CASSLRGDPFYEQYF. The DNA of the CDR3 is TGTGCCAGCAGTTTGAGGGGGGACCCCTTCTACGAGCAGTACTTC.

The J gene is TRBJ1-1, the V gene TRBV14; no definite D call. The CDR3 contains 16 residues. Trimming took off 0 bases at V and 3 bases at J, with 14 bases between the two ends. The germline V gene encodes CDR1 SGHDN and CDR2 FVKESK. The CDR3 region has the DNA TGTGCCAGCAGCCAAGATAACTCGGGGAGATACACTGAAGCTTTCTTT. Residues: CASSQDNSGRYTEAFF.

This chain joins TRBV4-1 and TRBJ1-2, with 9 bases identical to TRBD1. The germline V gene encodes CDR1 MGHRA and CDR2 YSYEKL. The CDR3 consists of 15 residues. The J segment lost 8 bases and the V segment lost 0 bases, leaving 7 bases of the junction unmatched. The CDR3 DNA follows: TGCGCCAGCAGCCAAGATGGGACAGGGTCTAACGGCTACACCTTC. It specifies CASSQDGTGSNGYTF.

This clone was found a few times. The rearrangement uses TRBV28 and TRBJ1-1, with 8 bases identical to TRBD1. CDR3 size: 13 residues. J gave up 2 bases and V 11 bases, and 7 bases lay outside the gene matches. Germline assignment: CDR1 MDHEN and CDR2 SYDVKM. The CDR3 DNA sequence: TGTGCCTTGAGACAGGGGCGAAACACTGAAGCTTTCTTT. This encodes CALRQGRNTEAFF.

The chain recombines TRBV10-3 with TRBJ2-7; 8 bases are a match to TRBD1. After removal of 3 bases from V and 2 bases from J, the junction contained 3 bases not matched to a gene. Germline V CDR1 and CDR2: ENHRY, SYGVKD. The CDR3 loop spans 14 amino acids. CDR3 sequence reads: CAISDTGGAYEQYV. The CDR3 DNA reads as TGTGCCATCAGTGACACAGGGGGAGCCTACGAGCAGTACGTC.

This chain joins TRBV6-5 and TRBJ2-3; D might be TRBD1 or TRBD2, each matching 5 bases. The CDR3 totals 15 residues. The germline V and J ends were trimmed by 2 bases and 4 bases, with 13 bases remaining between them. Germline V gene data show CDR1 as MNHEY and CDR2 as SVGAGI. The CDR3 sequence is CASSYEGRGADTQYF. CDR3 sequence (DNA): TGTGCCAGCAGTTACGAGGGCAGAGGGGCAGATACGCAGTATTTT.

This rearrangement joins TRBV7-9 to TRBJ2-1, with D possibly being TRBD1 (5 bases). With 1 base removed from V and 4 bases from J, the gap between germline ends came to 11 bases. Germline V gene data show CDR1 as SEHNR and CDR2 as FQNEAQ (reference sequence). The length of the CDR3 is 15 residues. In DNA form, the CDR3 reads TGTGCCAGCAGCTTAGGGCTTGACAGATACAATGAGCAGTTCTTC. Translated: CASSLGLDRYNEQFF.